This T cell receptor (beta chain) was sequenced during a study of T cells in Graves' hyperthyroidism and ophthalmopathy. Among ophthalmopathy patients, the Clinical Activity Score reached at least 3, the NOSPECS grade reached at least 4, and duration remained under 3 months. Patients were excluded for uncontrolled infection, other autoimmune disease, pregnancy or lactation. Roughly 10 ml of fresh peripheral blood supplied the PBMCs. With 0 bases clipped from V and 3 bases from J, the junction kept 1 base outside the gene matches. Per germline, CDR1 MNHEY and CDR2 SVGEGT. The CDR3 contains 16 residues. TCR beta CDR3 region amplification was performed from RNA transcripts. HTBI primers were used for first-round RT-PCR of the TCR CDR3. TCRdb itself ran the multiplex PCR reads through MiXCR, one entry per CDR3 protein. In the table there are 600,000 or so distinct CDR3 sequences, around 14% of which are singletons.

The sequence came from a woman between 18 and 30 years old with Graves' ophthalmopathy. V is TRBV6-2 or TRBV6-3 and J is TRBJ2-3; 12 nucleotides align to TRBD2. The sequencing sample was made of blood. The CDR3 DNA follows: TGTGCCAGCAGTTACTCGACTAGCGGGAGAACAGATACGCAGTATTTT. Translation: CASSYSTSGRTDTQYF.